This TCR beta chain came from a study of T cell responses to AZD1222 COVID-19 vaccine. Only in-frame clones appear in the TCRdb table, and some are missing; sequencing was by immunoSEQ multiplex PCR. The sample shows under 25,000 clones, approximately 88% of them seen only once. General study findings and limits: Baseline seropositivity characterized only a handful of AZD1222 recipients. In all cases, repertoires were sampled only after the peak T cell response.

The germline gives CDR1 MDHEN, CDR2 SYDVKM. The CDR3 sequence is 15 residues long. V shed 2 bases and J shed 5 bases, with 16 bases lying between them. This clone was detected only a few times. Its antigen is undetermined. The TCR sequence derives from an adult who received the AZD1222 COVID-19 vaccine. V usage is TRBV28 and J usage is TRBJ2-7; TRBD2 might be the D (5 bases). The sequencing used peripheral blood, collected 28 days after the second AZD1222 dose. The CDR3 spells CASSLGPGLRDEQYF. In nucleotides, the CDR3 is TGTGCCAGCAGTTTAGGGCCAGGTTTGAGGGACGAGCAGTACTTC.